This T cell receptor beta chain was observed in a study of cytomegalovirus exposure and HLA in healthy donors. Study-wide background: Sequencing of about 179 million T cells in an earlier analysis found around 110 million unique TCR beta sequences.

It was with 60 Vbeta and 13 Jbeta primers that the PCR ran. Measured with immunoSEQ multiplex PCR; TCRdb has only the in-frame clones, and not every one. The sample lists about 98,000 clones, around two thirds seen once, with under 2% in the top ten. From germline, CDR1 is MGHDK and CDR2 SYGVNS. The CDR3 covers 12 residues. The V and J ends lost 5 bases and 7 bases respectively, with 11 bases between them. Details on this clone: The antigen is undetermined.

Study observations and caveats: CMV serostatus was the only recorded immune exposure for donors.

Sequenced sample: PBMCs. This TCR came from a male donor in good health and CMV-seronegative. This chain connects TRBV25-1 to TRBJ1-2; tentatively, D is TRBD1 (5 bases). As DNA, the CDR3 is TGTGCCAGCAGTTCGGGGCGGGGTGGCTACACCTTC. Residues: CASSSGRGGYTF.